The 20 T cell receptor beta chains in this list originate from one sample, sequenced in a study of blood T cell repertoires in COVID-19. TCRdb keeps only in-frame clones here, not all; method: immunoSEQ multiplex PCR. The table shows tens of thousands of clones, with roughly four fifths occurring only once. The sample comprised peripheral blood. Every receptor here comes from a woman at least 80 years old with active or convalescent COVID-19.

About this clone: One end of the junction fails to match germline, which may point to a read error. V is TRBV20-1 and J is TRBJ1-4; a weak D match, TRBD1 (5 bases). Germline CDR1 and CDR2: DFQATT and SNEGSKA (reference sequence). The CDR3 is 11 amino acids. The CDR3 coding sequence is TGCAGTGCTAGAGAGGGCCGGCAGGGCGTTTTT. This translates into CSAREGRQGVF.

This clone was seen a handful of times. V gene TRBV7-6 combines with J gene TRBJ1-3; TRBD1 agrees at 8 bases. V trimming: 2 bases; J trimming: 8 bases; junction bases outside the gene matches: 8. Germline values: CDR1 SGHVS, CDR2 FNYEAQ. This CDR3 comprises 15 residues. The CDR3: CASSLNPGGRDTIYF. Here the CDR3 DNA reads TGTGCCAGCAGCTTAAATCCAGGGGGCAGGGACACCATATATTTT.

This clone has just a few counts. This chain links TRBV19 with TRBJ1-6; tentative D call: TRBD1 (6 bases). This CDR3 comprises 12 residues. Germline V gene sequence: CDR1 LNHDA, CDR2 SQIVND (reference sequence). The V end lost 8 bases, the J end lost 9 bases, and 11 bases lay between the germline ends. DNA of the CDR3: TGTGCCAGTCGGCGGACAGCTTCACCCCTCCACTTT. Protein product: CASRRTASPLHF.

V and J are TRBV6-2 or TRBV6-3 and TRBJ1-5; 11 bases line up with TRBD1. The CDR3 is 19 amino acids. The germline V gene has CDR1 MNHEY and CDR2 SVGEGT. V shed 2 bases and J 0 bases; nucleotides not matched to a gene: 9. The CDR3 spells CASSYRLGQGGYSNQPQHF. The CDR3, as DNA: TGTGCCAGCAGTTACCGATTGGGACAGGGGGGATATAGCAATCAGCCCCAGCATTTT.

The chain joins TRBV2 to TRBJ2-7, with D maybe TRBD1 (6 bases). Per the germline V gene, CDR1 is SNHLY and CDR2 is FYNNEI. This CDR3 contains 14 residues. V lost 4 bases, J lost 1 base, and 11 bases lay in between. The CDR3 reads CASSVQGTSYEQYF. The CDR3 DNA reads TGTGCCAGCAGTGTCCAGGGGACATCCTACGAGCAGTACTTC. Supplemented by reference TRBV2 and TRBJ2-7, the full variable domain reads EPEVTQTPSHQVTQMGQEVILRCVPISNHLYFYWYRQILGQKVEFLVSFYNNEISEKSEIFDDQFSVERPDGSNFTLKIRSTKLEDSAMYFCASSVQGTSYEQYFGPGTRLTVT.

This clone was recorded a few times. This CDR3 is CASKGVNTEAFF. CDR3 nucleotides: TGTGCCAGCAAGGGGGTGAACACTGAAGCTTTCTTT. This sequence joins TRBV6-6 and TRBJ1-1; D might be TRBD1 (6 bases). Trimming removed 7 bases from V and 0 bases from J, with 6 bases in between. Per the germline V gene, CDR1 is MNHNY and CDR2 is SVGAGI (reference sequence). The CDR3 contains 12 residues.

The table lists this clone with a few counts. This rearrangement joins TRBV7-2 to TRBJ2-2; 8 positions agree with TRBD1. V lost 5 bases, J lost 5 bases, and 4 bases stayed unmatched. CDR3 length equals 14 residues. In germline, CDR1 is SGHTA, CDR2 FQGNSA. CDR3: CASSHNRGTGELFF. The CDR3 DNA reads TGTGCCAGCAGCCACAACAGGGGGACCGGGGAGCTGTTTTTT.

The V call is TRBV5-1, the J call TRBJ2-6, with 7 bases aligning to TRBD1. Per the germline V gene, CDR1 is SGHRS and CDR2 is YFSETQ. The CDR3 covers 15 residues. V lost 4 bases, J lost 4 bases, and 5 bases stayed unmatched. CDR3 amino acids: CASSVTGAGANVLTF. CDR3 coding DNA: TGCGCCAGCAGCGTAACAGGGGCCGGGGCCAACGTCCTGACTTTC.

This chain joins TRBV5-4 and TRBJ2-2; 12 nucleotides align to TRBD2. CDR3 length: 17 residues. J was trimmed by 3 bases and V by 1 base; bases with no gene match: 4. The germline CDR1 and CDR2 sequences are SGHNT and YYREEE (reference sequence). The CDR3 sequence is CASSLRRLAGDTGELFF. The CDR3 DNA is TGTGCCAGCAGCTTGAGACGACTAGCGGGAGACACCGGGGAGCTGTTTTTT.

The V call is TRBV5-1, the J call TRBJ2-3, with TRBD2 identical over 12 bases. The junction had 2 bases not matched to a gene; V was cut back by 1 base and J by 2 bases. The CDR3 loop spans 16 amino acids. CDR1 SGHRS and CDR2 YFSETQ come from the germline V gene. In nucleotides, the CDR3 is TGCGCCAGCAGCTTGACTAGCGGGGGGTACACAGATACGCAGTATTTT. It is translated as CASSLTSGGYTDTQYF.

J is TRBJ1-1 and V is TRBV6-5; D may be TRBD1 (6 bases). Trimming took 8 bases from V and 8 from J, leaving 9 bases between them. The CDR3 extends over 10 amino acids. The V gene's germline CDR1 is MNHEY and CDR2 SVGAGI. The chain's CDR3 is CASGGAEAFF. The CDR3 coding sequence is TGTGCCAGCGGGGGGGCAGAAGCTTTCTTT.

The rearrangement links TRBV6-5 to TRBJ1-1; 7 bases map to TRBD1. The V segment lost 5 bases and the J segment 1 base; nucleotides outside the gene matches: 7. Per germline, CDR1 MNHEY and CDR2 SVGAGI. The CDR3 sequence is 15 residues long. The CDR3 region has the DNA TGTGCCAGCAGTCGCCCGCGGACAGGGAACACTGAAGCTTTCTTT. It translates to CASSRPRTGNTEAFF.

CDR3 sequence reads: CAWTKGGSGNTIYF. The CDR3 bases are TGTGCCTGGACAAAAGGGGGATCTGGAAACACCATATATTTT. The chain uses TRBV30 and TRBJ1-3, with a tentative D call TRBD1 (6 bases). Per the germline V gene, CDR1 is GTSNPN and CDR2 is SVGIG (reference sequence). The CDR3 covers 14 residues. The V end lost 4 bases, the J end lost 1 base, and 11 bases lay between the germline ends.

This sequence joins TRBV2 and TRBJ2-1; maybe TRBD1 (6 bases). Trimming took 7 bases from V and 5 from J, leaving 12 bases between them. The CDR3 consists of 13 residues. CDR1 is SNHLY and CDR2 is FYNNEI in the germline V gene. CDR3 sequence reads: CASNRYRDNEQFF. DNA for the CDR3: TGTGCCAGCAATAGGTACAGGGACAATGAGCAGTTCTTC.

A single count supports this clone. This rearrangement joins TRBV3-1 (or the pseudogene TRBV3-2) to TRBJ1-1; 7 nucleotides agree with TRBD1. CDR1 and CDR2 from the germline V gene are LGHDT and YNNKEL (reference sequence). Unmatched junction bases numbered 5, after V lost 2 bases and J lost 5 bases. There are 14 residues in the CDR3. The CDR3, as DNA: TGTGCCAGCAGCCAAAGGGACAGAGAAACTGAAGCTTTCTTT. It is translated as CASSQRDRETEAFF.

This clone has a single count. This chain connects TRBV7-9 to TRBJ2-2; unclear D gene. V was clipped by 4 bases and J by 1 base, with 19 bases between them. The CDR3 totals 18 residues. Germline CDR1 reads SEHNR; CDR2 reads FQNEAQ (reference sequence). The CDR3 here is CASSSTLRITGNTGELFF. CDR3 DNA: TGTGCCAGCAGCTCCACCCTGAGGATAACGGGGAACACCGGGGAGCTGTTTTTT.

The V and J genes are TRBV6-6 and TRBJ1-1, with 9 bases lining up with TRBD1. CDR1 and CDR2 (germline): MNHNY, SVGAGI (reference sequence). The V segment lost 5 bases and the J segment 1 base; nucleotides outside the gene matches: 11. There are 17 residues in the CDR3. The CDR3 sequence is CASSLIPGQGPNTEAFF. The CDR3 region has the DNA TGTGCCAGCAGTCTAATCCCGGGACAGGGACCGAACACTGAAGCTTTCTTT.

This clone was seen a single time. This chain joins TRBV6-5 and TRBJ2-5; D remains unclear. This CDR3 is 13 amino acids long. The germline V and J ends were trimmed by 2 bases and 5 bases, with 9 bases remaining between them. Germline loops: CDR1 MNHEY, CDR2 SVGAGI. CDR3 sequence (DNA): TGTGCCAGCAGTTACCTATCCTCGGAGACCCAGTACTTC. This encodes CASSYLSSETQYF.

This clone was counted a few times. The J gene is TRBJ1-1, the V gene TRBV5-1; D not certain. With 0 bases removed from V and 1 base from J, the gap between germline ends came to 4 bases. Germline V gene sequence: CDR1 SGHRS, CDR2 YFSETQ. The CDR3 extends over 13 amino acids. CDR3 DNA sequence: TGCGCCAGCAGCTTGGACAGGAACACTGAAGCTTTCTTT. It codes for CASSLDRNTEAFF. Full variable domain (rest looked up from reference TRBV5-1 and TRBJ1-1): KAGVTQTPRYLIKTRGQQVTLSCSPISGHRSVSWYQQTPGQGLQFLFEYFSETQRNKGNFPGRFSGRQFSNSRSEMNVSTLELGDSALYLCASSLDRNTEAFFGQGTRLTVV.

The chain uses TRBV5-1 and TRBJ2-7; D is undetermined. The V and J ends lost 0 bases and 0 bases respectively, with 10 bases between them. Germline lookup yields CDR1 SGHRS and CDR2 YFSETQ. This CDR3 has 15 amino acids. The CDR3: CASSLAAGYSYEQYF. CDR3 coding DNA: TGCGCCAGCAGCTTGGCTGCAGGATACTCCTACGAGCAGTACTTC.